These 6 T cell receptor beta chains came from one sample sequenced in a study of T cells in Graves' hyperthyroidism and ophthalmopathy. Authors of the study amplified TCR beta CDR3 regions from RNA transcripts. RT-PCR in the first round (using the HTBI primer set) targeted the TCR CDR3. TCRdb itself ran the multiplex PCR reads through MiXCR, one entry per CDR3 protein. Of approximately 590,000 distinct CDR3 sequences listed, approximately 15% were seen once; the top ten hold 7.3%. The sequenced sample consisted of blood. All receptors come from a woman between 25 and 40 years old with Graves' hyperthyroidism.

The rearrangement joins TRBV15 to TRBJ1-2; tentatively, D is TRBD1 (5 bases). CDR1 and CDR2 from the germline V gene are LNHNV and YYDKDF (reference sequence). This CDR3 is 14 amino acids long. The ends were cut back, 0 bases at V and 6 bases at J, with 11 bases in the middle. CDR3 sequence reads: CATSRDSGSDGYTF. The CDR3 DNA reads TGTGCCACCAGCAGAGATTCAGGGTCGGATGGCTACACCTTC.

V and J are TRBV19 and TRBJ2-1; no definite D call. Germline V lookup: CDR1 LNHDA, CDR2 SQIVND (reference sequence). The CDR3 has 15 amino acids. Trimming removed 0 bases from V and 1 base from J, with 7 bases in between. The CDR3 DNA follows: TGTGCCAGTAGTATAGATTGGTCATCCTACAATGAGCAGTTCTTC. Protein sequence: CASSIDWSSYNEQFF.

The gene calls are TRBV29-1 and TRBJ2-7, with 8 bases aligning to TRBD1. With 7 bases clipped from V and 2 bases from J, the junction kept 7 bases outside the gene matches. CDR3 size: 13 residues. Germline V lookup: CDR1 SQVTM, CDR2 ANQGSEA. The CDR3 reads CSALTGDAYEQYF. The CDR3 DNA follows: TGCAGCGCCTTGACAGGGGACGCCTACGAGCAGTACTTC.

There are many counts of this clonotype. The rearrangement uses TRBV3-1 and TRBJ2-7; D uncertain. V dropped 0 bases and J dropped 0 bases, with 9 bases sitting between them. Germline V CDR1 and CDR2: LGHDT, YNNKEL (reference sequence). The CDR3 consists of 15 residues. CDR3 bases: TGTGCCAGCAGCCAAGATTCTGGACCCTCCTACGAGCAGTACTTC. Translation gives CASSQDSGPSYEQYF.

Many counts were recorded for this clonotype. This chain links TRBV7-2 with TRBJ2-7, with TRBD2 matching 10 bases. This CDR3 region has 15 residues. V was clipped by 2 bases and J by 2 bases; unmatched bases: 3. Germline V lookup: CDR1 SGHTA, CDR2 FQGNSA. The CDR3 coding sequence is TGTGCCAGCAGCTTATTAGCGGGAGGTACCTACGAGCAGTACTTC. As protein: CASSLLAGGTYEQYF.

Many counts were recorded for this clonotype. This chain connects TRBV20-1 to TRBJ2-3; the D gene is possibly TRBD1 (6 bases). V was shortened by 1 base and J by 2 bases, with 10 bases between the two germline ends. The CDR3 runs 14 residues. Germline-derived CDR1 and CDR2 are DFQATT and SNEGSKA (reference sequence). DNA of the CDR3: TGCAGTGCTAGAGTGGGGGACACCACAGATACGCAGTATTTT. As protein: CSARVGDTTDTQYF.